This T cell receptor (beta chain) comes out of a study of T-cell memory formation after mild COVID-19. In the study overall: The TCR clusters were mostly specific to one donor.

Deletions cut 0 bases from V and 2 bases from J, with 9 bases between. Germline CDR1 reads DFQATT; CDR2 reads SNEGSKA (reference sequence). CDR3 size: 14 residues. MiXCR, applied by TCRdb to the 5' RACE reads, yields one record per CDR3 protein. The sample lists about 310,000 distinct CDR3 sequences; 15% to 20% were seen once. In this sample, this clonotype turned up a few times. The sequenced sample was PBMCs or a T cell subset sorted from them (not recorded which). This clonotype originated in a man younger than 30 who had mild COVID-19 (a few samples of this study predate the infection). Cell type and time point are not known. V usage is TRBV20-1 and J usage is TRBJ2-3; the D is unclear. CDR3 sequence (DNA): TGCAGTGCTAGAGATTCACGGTCCACAGATACGCAGTATTTT. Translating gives CSARDSRSTDTQYF.